This is a list of T cell receptor beta chains from one sample in a study of blood T cells in healthy people across ages. MiXCR was run by TCRdb on the 5' RACE reads, yielding one entry per CDR3 protein. The sample has hundreds of thousands of distinct CDR3 sequences, roughly 41% seen once. Sequencing was carried out using blood. The receptor source for this set is an older man in good health. Each CDR3 is given with its conserved first and last residue. D genes are given only for firm matches. Expanded clones get a size class; other rows say once, few or many, or leave the size out.

.	TRBJ2-3	.	TRBV7-9	TGTGCCAGCAGCCGCCGGGGGACCTGGGAAGATACGCAGTATTTT	CASSRRGTWEDTQYF
.	TRBJ2-7	.	TRBV27	TGTGCCAGCAGTTTCGGGGGGCGCGTATCCTACGAGCAGTACTTC	CASSFGGRVSYEQYF
.	TRBJ2-5	.	TRBV15	TGTGCCACCAGCAGCCTACAGGGTCAGGAGACCCAGTACTTC	CATSSLQGQETQYF
.	TRBJ1-4	.	TRBV10-1	TGCGCCAGCAGTGAGCGAATAAATGAAAAACTGTTTTTT	CASSERINEKLFF
.	TRBJ2-7	.	TRBV12-3/TRBV12-4	TGTGTCAGCAGTTTGCTAGGGGAGCAGTACTTC	CVSSLLGEQYF
.	TRBJ2-3	.	TRBV25-1	TGTGCCAGCAGTGAACCTAACACAGATACGCGGTATTTT	CASSEPNTDTRYF
TRBD1	TRBJ2-5	.	TRBV20-1	TGCAGTGCTAGCTCCACCGGGACAGCGAATCTTCAAGAGACCCGGTACTTC	CSASSTGTANLQETRYF
TRBD1	TRBJ2-1	many	TRBV29-1	TGCAGCGTTGAAGACGGACAGGGGGCTGAGAATGAGCAGTTCTTC	CSVEDGQGAENEQFF
.	TRBJ2-1	.	TRBV7-3	TGTGCCAGCAGCTTAGTACCGGGACAACGCAATGAGCAGTTCTTC	CASSLVPGQRNEQFF
.	TRBJ2-7	.	TRBV11-2	TGTGCCAGCAGCTTAGATCCGGGTGTGACGGGGTCTGACGAGCAGTACTTC	CASSLDPGVTGSDEQYF
.	TRBJ2-3	.	TRBV12-5	TGTGCTAGTGGTCCGGACGACAGTGCCTGTACGCAGTATTTT	CASGPDDSACTQYF
.	TRBJ2-7	.	TRBV7-2	TGTGCCAGCAGCTTTTCGTCAGGGGGAGGGTACGAGCAGTACTTC	CASSFSSGGGYEQYF
.	TRBJ1-2	.	TRBV10-3	TGTGCCATCAGTGAGGGGGGGCGAGACTACACCTTC	CAISEGGRDYTF
.	TRBJ2-2	.	TRBV3-1	TGTGCCAGCAGCCAAGGGGGGAGGACCGGGGAGCTGTTTTTT	CASSQGGRTGELFF
.	TRBJ2-3	.	TRBV28	TGTGCCAGCAGTTTACCCGGCGCCCCCCGCCCAGATACGCAGTATTTT	CASSLPGAPRPDTQYF
TRBD1	TRBJ1-6	.	TRBV27	TGTGCCAGCAGTTTTCGCCTCGGGACAGGGAGGTCACCCCTCCACTTT	CASSFRLGTGRSPLHF
TRBD1	TRBJ2-5	.	TRBV27	TGTGCCAGCAGTGGCAGGGGGAAGACCCAGTACTTC	CASSGRGKTQYF
.	TRBJ2-1	many	TRBV7-2	TGTGCCAGCAGTTCGACATGGAACTCCTACAATGAGCAGTTCTTC	CASSSTWNSYNEQFF
TRBD2	TRBJ2-7	.	TRBV12-3/TRBV12-4	TGTGCCAGCAGCGAGAGGACTAGCGGTCGCTCCGACGAGCAGTACTTC	CASSERTSGRSDEQYF
.	TRBJ1-2	.	TRBV14	TGTGCCAGCAGCCAGGGTCGAGGCAACGATGGCTACACCTTC	CASSQGRGNDGYTF
TRBD1	TRBJ1-6	many	TRBV28	TGTGCCAGCAGTTTACAGGGGGTAAAAAATTCACCCCTCCACTTT	CASSLQGVKNSPLHF
.	TRBJ2-5	many	TRBV6-2/TRBV6-3	TGTGCCAGCAGTTCACAAGGCAGAGAGACCCAGTACTTC	CASSSQGRETQYF
.	TRBJ2-7	.	TRBV27	TGTGCCAGCAAGAGACAGAGCTCCTACGAGCAGTACTTC	CASKRQSSYEQYF
.	TRBJ1-1	.	TRBV7-2	TGTGCCAGCAGCCTAGACCGTTACACTGAAGCTTTCTTT	CASSLDRYTEAFF
TRBD2	TRBJ2-7	.	TRBV7-2	TGTGCCAGCAGCTTACCTCCCAGGCGGGGGGCCTACGAGCAGTACTTC	CASSLPPRRGAYEQYF
TRBD1	TRBJ2-5	.	TRBV28	TGTGCCAGCAGTTCACCGGGACAGGGTAAGCAGTACTTC	CASSSPGQGKQYF
TRBD1	TRBJ2-3	few	TRBV20-1	TGCAGTGCTAGTCAAAGACAGGGCGACACAGATACGCAGTATTTT	CSASQRQGDTDTQYF
TRBD2	TRBJ2-7	few	TRBV20-1	TGCAGTGTATGGCGGGGGGACCCCTCCTACGAGCAGTACTTC	CSVWRGDPSYEQYF
.	TRBJ1-1	few	TRBV4-3	TGCGCCAGCAGCCAAGAAAGGACTTCAACTGAAGCTTTCTTT	CASSQERTSTEAFF
.	TRBJ2-3	.	TRBV6-2/TRBV6-3	TGTGCCAGCAGTCCCCGGACTCCAGATACGCAGTATTTT	CASSPRTPDTQYF
TRBD2	TRBJ2-3	.	TRBV20-1	TGCAGTGCTCCCGGGACTAGCATCGATACGCAGTATTTT	CSAPGTSIDTQYF